The present entry profiles one TCR beta chain with its context. Its specificity is not known. The data derive from a study of a mutant IDH1 vaccine in newly diagnosed glioma. The wider study: The treated population exhibited a male proportion of about 60%, a female proportion of roughly 40%, and a mean age of about 40 years. Patients had received radiotherapy, temozolomide, or both previously, most receiving both. The study, taken as a whole, reports: Among patients, roughly 95% showed immune responses induced by the vaccine. Apparently, pseudoprogression bore no relation to changes among the top peripheral T cell clonotypes.

J gave up 9 bases and V 4 bases, and 16 bases lay outside the gene matches. The CDR3 contains 17 residues. CDR1 and CDR2 (germline): MGHDK, SYGVNS. Described time point: week 11, during vaccination. Doses comprised 300 ug of mutant IDH1 20-mer peptide each, plus topical imiquimod. The data were produced by immunoSEQ multiplex PCR, yet TCRdb's version contains in-frame clones alone and is incomplete. The sample includes about 40,000 clones, 84% seen only once; the top ten take roughly 2%. Specimen: PBMCs, collected from a glioma patient whose treatment included an IDH1 peptide vaccine. The rearrangement links TRBV25-1 to TRBJ2-7; 12 bases map to TRBD2. This TCR was recovered from a man in his forties or fifties with glioma. CDR3 amino acids: CASSGYGASGRGLGQYF. CDR3 in DNA: TGTGCCAGCAGTGGGTATGGGGCTAGCGGGAGGGGACTGGGGCAGTACTTC.